This TCR beta chain was recorded in a study of cytomegalovirus exposure and HLA in healthy donors. With 60 Vbeta and 13 Jbeta primers, the PCR was carried out. Clones were read by immunoSEQ multiplex PCR, and TCRdb kept only the in-frame ones, dropping some. Altogether 70,000 to 95,000 clones are present, roughly 86% being singletons, with the ten largest covering 5.6%. The CDR3 loop spans 16 amino acids. The germline V gene encodes CDR1 SGHDN and CDR2 FVKESK. The ends lost 0 bases at V and 2 bases at J; junction bases unmatched: 6. Every donor was a healthy person donating bone marrow. The TCR was taken from a woman between 18 and 29 years old in good health and CMV-seropositive. The chain couples TRBV14 to TRBJ2-7; 8 positions agree with TRBD1. The sample consisted of PBMCs. DNA of the CDR3: TGTGCCAGCAGCCAAGATCAGGGGACAGGAACCTACGAGCAGTACTTC. Protein sequence: CASSQDQGTGTYEQYF.